This T cell receptor beta chain came from a study of shared clonotypes between healthy human individuals (dated by TCRdb to the early 2020s). General notes on the study: A couple of women and a few men aged 18 to 49 years were included in the cohort. For each donor, CD4 naive and CD4 memory were each given three plates, CD8 naive was given two plates, and CD8 memory was given one plate. Blood TCR repertoires of roughly 5 healthy adults were deeply sequenced to estimate repertoire size and the extent of clonotype sharing between individuals. Different laboratories and diverse techniques were used to prepare libraries and sequence TCR repertoires, to increase sequencing depth and limit assay-specific biases. Between about 0.9 and 8.9 billion PBMCs per donor were obtained by leukapheresis. Study-level results and caveats: Because the study included a small number of donors, the genetic and exposure-history diversity represented was limited. Incomplete sequencing was indicated by rarefaction of sorted-subset datasets, despite the large sequencing depth. Only blood was sampled, and tissue TCR repertoires likely differ from those in blood. Larger estimated clonotype richness was generally found for naive subsets than for memory subsets. Higher generation probabilities were observed for clonotypes shared by all four sorted-subset donors than for non-shared clonotypes. Sharing across a handful of donors was observed for approximately 5% of naive CD4, less than 4% of naive CD8, 2% to 2.5% of memory CD4, and about 0.38% of memory CD8 clonotypes. Pairwise subsampling indicated that sequencing depth was expected to affect the degree of clonotype sharing among donors.

TCR CDR3 regions were amplified from genomic DNA by multiplex PCR using the deep immunoSEQ assay. For each cell subset, the extracted genomic DNA was distributed evenly across all wells of several immunoSEQ 96-well plates, and each plate served as one replicate. For sorted subsets, about 200 ng genomic DNA, equal to some 30,000 T cell genomes, was loaded into each replicate PCR. The purified libraries were quantified using a Qubit 3.0 fluorometer, sized with a Bioanalyzer 2100, and then quantified again using the KAPA Library Quantification kit. Each immunoSEQ 96-well plate was sequenced on its own single-read 150-cycle Illumina NextSeq 550 flow cell. The original methods were these. Because the immunoSEQ output included only junctional sequences and no quality scores, the filtering could not be the same as the filtering used for full-length reads. Sequences were annotated with PyIR, a Python wrapper for IgBLAST v1.9, using IMGT germline references to assign V/J genes and CDR3. Reads were filtered out if the reads had weak V/J assignments (E-value above 1e-6), no CDR3, stop codons, out-of-frame junctions, or ambiguous translated residues. A V3J clonotype was defined by an identical inferred V gene, J gene, and CDR3 amino acid sequence. The percentage overlap between two repertoires was calculated by dividing the number of shared unique clonotypes by the size of the smaller repertoire. RTK rarefaction, the Chao1 estimator, and Recon v2.1 estimates of unobserved clonotypes were used to assess repertoire richness. OLGA was used to compute generation probabilities for all TCRbeta clonotypes that the gDNA method yielded from a few donors. TCRdb mirrors the immuneACCESS table, restricted to in-frame sequences. Some clones are absent from its copies; in checked studies, under half trace to an unresolved V gene, and the reason for the others is unknown. V, J and clone size are those of that table, while D and trimming were read from the DNA. The sample includes about 2.2 million clones, with about 94% observed a single time. About 1.7% of the sample is taken by the ten largest.

CD8 naive samples were CD45RO-negative cells positively selected for CCR7, giving a CD45RA+CCR7+ population that excluded TemRA cells. The donors were healthy, HIV-negative adults who had no recently reported acute infections or vaccinations. Every donor was a Caucasian adult residing in Nashville, Tennessee, USA. Blood was obtained by leukapheresis, after which PBMCs were separated by Ficoll-Histopaque density gradient centrifugation and cryopreserved in liquid nitrogen vapor phase. Analytical flow cytometry was used to check the purity and quantity of each magnetically sorted T cell population. Genomic DNA was isolated from each sorted fraction and quantified by UV absorbance on a Nanodrop 2000c. From cysteine to phenylalanine, the CDR3 is 17 amino acids long. The DNA shown is the 51-base CDR3, in frame from base 1. The germline V gene (reference sequence) specifies LNHNV as CDR1 and YYDKDF as CDR2. The V end gives up 4 bases and the J end 3 bases, leaving 15 bases in the junction not matched to a gene.

As regards this clone: What this receptor recognizes is not known. No clone much larger than this one lies a single base away; base qualities are absent.

This sequence was found in a man between 18 and 29 years old in good health. Some clones in this sample may be carry-over from other donors' samples. The specimen sequenced was naive CD8+ T cells from PBMCs. The meaning of the sample's cell subset or site label: CD45RA+CCR7+. The rearrangement joined TRBV15 to TRBJ2-7, with 7 bases matching TRBD2. The bases read TGTGCCACCAGCAACCCCCGAAGCGGGGCAGAAGGCTACGAGCAGTACTTC. This sequence encodes CATSNPRSGAEGYEQYF.